This TCR beta chain was recovered during a study of shared clonotypes between healthy human individuals. Study results and limitations: Generation probabilities of non-shared clonotypes were lower (relative to those shared by all four donors).

Notes on this clone: Its antigen is currently unknown.

For sorted subsets, 150 to 250 ng DNA per replicate equaled about 30,000 T cell genomes. The data were produced by immunoSEQ multiplex PCR, yet TCRdb's version contains in-frame clones alone and is incomplete. The sample carries 2 million to 3 million clones, over 85% recorded once. The CDR3 runs 16 residues. The V and J ends lost 7 bases and 7 bases, in that order; junction bases with no gene match: 12. Per germline, CDR1 LNHDA and CDR2 SQIVND (reference sequence). Donors, healthy HIV-negative adults, lacked recent acute infections or vaccinations. The sample consisted of naive CD4+ T cells from PBMCs. The subset denotes: CD45RA+ positively selected. This TCR came from a man younger than 35 in good health. Some clones in this sample may be carry-over from other donors' samples. V is TRBV19 and J is TRBJ1-6, with TRBD1 matching 8 bases. The CDR3 DNA reads as TGTGCCAGTACCCTCCTCAGGGGGCTTGGGAATTCACCCCTCCACTTT. Its protein is CASTLLRGLGNSPLHF.